Each of the 32 T cell receptor beta chains below was sequenced from the same sample in a study of blood T cells in healthy people across ages. Through a sample-barcoded 5' primer and a J-beta primer mix, a second PCR was run for roughly 7 to 11 cycles. In TCRdb, the 5' RACE reads were re-called with MiXCR into one record per CDR3 protein. The sample holds 780,000 or so distinct CDR3 sequences; 50% to 65% are singletons and the top ten take around 40%. The sequenced sample was blood. The receptors derive from an elderly man in good health.

The rearrangement uses TRBV4-2 and TRBJ2-4; 9 bases agree with TRBD1. The DNA end favors TRBJ2-7, so the J call may be wrong. The CDR3 is made up of 18 amino acids. Germline loops: CDR1 LGHNA, CDR2 YNFKEQ. CDR3 protein: CASSQEVSRDRVPYEQYF. For the CDR3, the DNA is TGTGCCAGCAGCCAAGAGGTGTCCCGGGACAGGGTACCCTACGAGCAGTACTTC.

The chain uses TRBV20-1 and TRBJ1-1; a possible D gene is TRBD1 (6 bases). Trimming removed 0 bases at V and 0 bases at J, with 8 bases between. Germline V CDR1 and CDR2: DFQATT, SNEGSKA (reference sequence). This CDR3 has 14 amino acids. The CDR3 region has the DNA TGCAGTGCTAGAGAGGGGGGCATGAACACTGAAGCTTTCTTT. It translates to CSAREGGMNTEAFF.

V gene TRBV20-1 combines with J gene TRBJ1-4, with D maybe TRBD1 (6 bases). CDR1 is DFQATT, CDR2 SNEGSKA, per germline (reference sequence). V was pared by 5 bases and J by 1 base, with 14 bases between. There are 15 residues in the CDR3. This CDR3 reads CSARRGAGTNEKLFF. CDR3 coding DNA: TGCAGTGCTCGAAGGGGGGCCGGAACTAATGAAAAACTGTTTTTT.

Regarding this clonotype: The junction differs from germline at one of its ends, possibly a read error. The V call is TRBV7-9, the J call TRBJ2-1; perhaps D is TRBD1 or TRBD2 (5 bases each). Matching the DNA end better, TRBJ2-7 makes the J call doubtful. Germline V lookup: CDR1 SEHNR, CDR2 FQNEAQ (reference sequence). The CDR3 totals 14 residues. The CDR3 bases are TGTGCCTGCAGCTTAGGGACGCAATACAATGAGCAGTACTTC. This codes for CACSLGTQYNEQYF.

The chain employs TRBV29-1 and TRBJ1-1; D is unresolved. The CDR3 totals 11 residues. V was trimmed by 0 bases and J by 6 bases, leaving 5 bases between them. Germline V gives CDR1 SQVTM, CDR2 ANQGSEA. The CDR3 loop is CSVEDQAEAFF. In DNA form, the CDR3 reads TGCAGCGTTGAAGATCAAGCTGAAGCTTTCTTT.

There are a few counts of this clonotype. V usage is TRBV2 and J usage is TRBJ2-2; 9 bases agree with TRBD1. This CDR3 has 17 amino acids. Germline CDR1 is SNHLY and CDR2 is FYNNEI. Trimming removed 4 bases from V and 7 bases from J; junction bases left unmatched: 13. This CDR3 reads CASSAQGGQGRRGELFF. The DNA of the CDR3 is TGTGCCAGCAGTGCCCAGGGGGGACAGGGCAGGCGCGGGGAGCTGTTTTTT.

The V call is TRBV7-3, the J call TRBJ2-1, with D tentatively TRBD1 or TRBD2 (5 bases each). The CDR3 sequence is 14 residues long. Germline lookup yields CDR1 SGHTA and CDR2 FQGTGA. V lost 5 bases to trimming and J lost 6 bases, with 14 bases between them. CDR3 amino acids: CASSVGIGANEQFF. CDR3 DNA sequence: TGTGCCAGCAGCGTCGGGATCGGGGCCAATGAGCAGTTCTTC.

The chain carries TRBV7-2 and TRBJ2-3; 9 bases align to TRBD2. The J segment lost 14 bases and the V segment lost 5 bases, leaving 20 bases of the junction unmatched. Germline values: CDR1 SGHTA, CDR2 FQGNSA. This CDR3 is built from 16 residues. The CDR3 DNA reads as TGTGCCAGCAGCACCCACCCGGGACTAGCATCCAGAGACGCGTATTTT. Its protein is CASSTHPGLASRDAYF.

The V call is TRBV5-1, the J call TRBJ2-5; D perhaps matches TRBD1 (5 bases). The J call is uncertain, as TRBJ2-7 better fits the DNA end. CDR1 is SGHRS, CDR2 YFSETQ, per germline. The CDR3 runs to 15 residues. The CDR3 DNA reads as TGCGCCAGCAGCTTGGCCCCCAGGGTACCTTACGAGCAGTACTTC. Its protein product is CASSLAPRVPYEQYF.

The J gene is TRBJ2-1, the V gene TRBV5-1; the D gene is possibly TRBD1 (6 bases). V lost 0 bases and J lost 9, with 13 bases in between. The CDR3 runs to 14 residues. The V gene's germline CDR1 is SGHRS and CDR2 YFSETQ. The CDR3 DNA reads as TGCGCCAGCAGCTTGGGTCAGGGGATTGGTGAGCAGTTCTTC. Translation gives CASSLGQGIGEQFF.

To note about this clonotype: At one boundary the junction diverges from the germline segment, which might be a read error. This chain connects TRBV15 to TRBJ2-4, with 11 bases matching TRBD2. The CDR3 length is 17 residues. Germline loops: CDR1 LNHNV, CDR2 YYDKDF (reference sequence). The CDR3 loop reads CATSRLAGGLAKTIQYF. The CDR3 nucleotides are TGTGCCACCAGCAGGCTAGCGGGGGGCCTAGCCAAAACCATTCAGTACTTC.

This clonotype appeared a few times. This CDR3 is CAISESDHTYYNEQFF. The CDR3 DNA reads TGTGCCATCAGTGAGTCCGACCACACGTACTACAATGAGCAGTTCTTC. The V and J genes are TRBV10-3 and TRBJ2-1; D gene ambiguous. The germline V gene has CDR1 ENHRY and CDR2 SYGVKD. The V end lost 0 bases, the J end lost 3 bases, and 12 bases lay between the germline ends. The CDR3 loop spans 16 amino acids.

The CDR3 sequence: CASSSGTSDKGEQYF. In DNA, the CDR3 is TGTGCCAGCAGTTCCGGGACTAGCGACAAAGGGGAGCAGTACTTC. The chain has TRBV12-3 or TRBV12-4 and TRBJ2-7, with TRBD2 identical over 10 bases. J lost 7 bases, V lost 4 bases, and 10 bases had no gene match. CDR3 length equals 15 residues.

The sample holds one count of this clonotype. The CDR3 DNA reads TGTGCCACCAGTGATTGCACCCGAGGGGGCACAGATACGCAGTATTTT. Its translation: CATSDCTRGGTDTQYF. The genes are TRBV24-1 and TRBJ2-3, with D perhaps TRBD1 or TRBD2 (5 bases each). Germline values: CDR1 KGHDR, CDR2 SFDVKD. V was pared by 2 bases and J by 1 base, with 12 bases between. The length of the CDR3 is 16 residues.

This sequence joins TRBV5-5 and TRBJ2-1, with 7 bases fitting TRBD1. TRBJ2-7 explains the end of the DNA better; the J call may be wrong. CDR1 is SGHKS, CDR2 YYEKEE, per germline (reference sequence). This CDR3 spans 13 amino acids. The CDR3 DNA sequence: TGTGCCAGCAGCGGGACAGCCTACAATGAGCAGTACTTC. This encodes CASSGTAYNEQYF.

This clonotype came up a few times. The J gene is TRBJ1-1, the V gene TRBV29-1, with unresolved D. The V gene lost 4 bases and the J gene lost 0 bases, with 6 bases spanning the gap. This CDR3 is 12 amino acids long. CDR1 is SQVTM and CDR2 is ANQGSEA in the germline V gene. The CDR3 bases are TGCAGCGTTGCCAGGTTGAACACTGAAGCTTTCTTT. Protein product: CSVARLNTEAFF.

This clonotype was seen just once. The chain links TRBV10-3 to TRBJ2-1; 11 nucleotides agree with TRBD2. The J call may be mistaken, given a closer DNA end match to TRBJ2-7. The CDR3 contains 15 residues. Germline CDR1 is ENHRY and CDR2 is SYGVKD. CDR3 DNA: TGTGCCATCAGTGGGCCGGGACTAGCGGAAAATGAGCAGTACTTC. Its protein is CAISGPGLAENEQYF.

The rearrangement joins TRBV18 to TRBJ2-3; no clear D gene. The CDR3 has 14 residues. Germline assignment: CDR1 KGHSH and CDR2 LQKENI. Trimming left V 2 bases short and J 2 bases short, with 8 bases between. The CDR3 DNA reads as TGTGCCAGCTCACCATTGGCTTCCACAGATACGCAGTATTTT. Protein product: CASSPLASTDTQYF.

The rearrangement uses TRBV7-9 and TRBJ2-1; D remains ambiguous. CDR1 and CDR2 (germline): SEHNR, FQNEAQ (reference sequence). With 3 bases removed from V and 7 bases from J, the gap between germline ends came to 16 bases. The CDR3 length is 15 residues. CDR3 loop: CASSLTTPPGNEQFF. CDR3 bases: TGTGCCAGCAGCTTGACCACTCCCCCTGGGAATGAGCAGTTCTTC.

This clonotype was observed a few times. V is TRBV7-9 and J is TRBJ2-5; TRBD2 matches at 9 bases. With V trimmed by 2 bases and J by 4 bases, 8 bases remained unmatched. Looked up from germline, CDR1 is SEHNR and CDR2 is FQNEAQ (reference sequence). The CDR3 covers 16 residues. The CDR3 here is CASSLIAGVGRETQYF. The CDR3 DNA sequence: TGTGCCAGCAGCTTAATAGCGGGAGTGGGTCGAGAGACCCAGTACTTC.

The V call is TRBV11-3, the J call TRBJ2-5, with TRBD1 identical over 9 bases. The ends lost 5 bases at V and 13 bases at J; junction bases unmatched: 11. Per the germline V gene, CDR1 is SGHNT and CDR2 is YENEEA. There are 13 residues in the CDR3. CDR3 sequence: CASSEFNRGPSYF. CDR3 in DNA: TGTGCCAGCAGCGAATTCAACAGGGGGCCCTCGTACTTC. Full variable domain (rest looked up from reference TRBV11-3 and TRBJ2-5): EAGVVQSPRYKIIEKKQPVAFWCNPISGHNTLYWYLQNLGQGPELLIRYENEEAVDDSQLPKDRFSAERLKGVDSTLKIQPAELGDSAVYLCASSEFNRGPSYFGPGTRLLVL.

The J gene is TRBJ2-1, the V gene TRBV20-1, with 7 bases matching TRBD2. V shed 2 bases, J shed 3 bases, and the junction held 7 bases outside the gene matches. The CDR3 runs 15 residues. CDR1 is DFQATT, CDR2 SNEGSKA, per germline (reference sequence). CDR3 sequence (DNA): TGCAGTGCTAGATACGCTAGCGGAGACTACAATGAGCAGTTCTTC. This translates into CSARYASGDYNEQFF.

This chain uses TRBV7-8 with TRBJ2-3; 14 bases line up with TRBD2. This CDR3 is built from 18 residues. The J segment lost 0 bases and the V segment lost 5 bases, leaving 7 bases of the junction unmatched. Germline V gene data show CDR1 as SGHVS and CDR2 as FQNEAQ. The CDR3 region has the DNA TGTGCCAGCAGCCCCGGACTAGCGGGAGGACGTAGCACAGATACGCAGTATTTT. Its protein product is CASSPGLAGGRSTDTQYF.

This chain uses TRBV29-1 with TRBJ2-7; 8 bases match TRBD1. Per germline, CDR1 SQVTM and CDR2 ANQGSEA. This CDR3 has 14 residues. After removal of 7 bases from V and 2 bases from J, the junction contained 10 bases not matched to a gene. The CDR3 DNA reads as TGCAGCGCCAAGGCCGGGACAGGTCCCTACGAGCAGTACTTC. It specifies CSAKAGTGPYEQYF.

The V and J genes are TRBV12-5 and TRBJ1-2; D is unclear. V lost 2 bases, J lost 2 bases, and 15 bases lay in between. This CDR3 has 16 amino acids. Germline V gene data show CDR1 as LGHNT and CDR2 as FRNRAP. The CDR3 bases are TGTGCTAGTGGTTTGTCCCCGGCCGGGGTGAACTATGGCTACACCTTC. Its protein product is CASGLSPAGVNYGYTF.

A single count supports this clonotype. The gene calls are TRBV28 and TRBJ1-5; 9 positions agree with TRBD1. J was trimmed by 9 bases and V by 6 bases; bases with no gene match: 15. This CDR3 spans 16 amino acids. Germline V gene lookup returns CDR1 MDHEN and CDR2 SYDVKM. CDR3 sequence (DNA): TGTGCCAGCAGAAGGGGGGGGACAGGGCCGGCTGGGCCCCAGCATTTT. It is translated as CASRRGGTGPAGPQHF.

This rearrangement joins TRBV7-2 to TRBJ1-2; no definite D call. This CDR3 has 13 amino acids. V was pared by 5 bases and J by 0 bases, with 7 bases between. CDR1 is SGHTA, CDR2 FQGNSA, per germline. CDR3 sequence reads: CASSHLTNYGYTF. The DNA of the CDR3 is TGTGCCAGCAGCCACCTGACTAACTATGGCTACACCTTC.

This chain uses TRBV11-2 with TRBJ2-5, with no clear D. The V and J ends lost 5 bases and 5 bases respectively, with 21 bases between them. Germline CDR1 is SGHAT and CDR2 is FQNNGV. The CDR3 contains 16 residues. CDR3 amino acids: CASSQVSRWGRETQYF. The DNA for the CDR3 is TGTGCCAGCAGCCAAGTTAGCCGCTGGGGTCGGGAGACCCAGTACTTC.

The rearrangement uses TRBV3-1 and TRBJ2-1, with 13 bases aligning to TRBD2. The CDR3 has 18 residues. The germline V gene has CDR1 LGHDT and CDR2 YNNKEL (reference sequence). V gave up 0 bases and J gave up 3 bases; unmatched junction bases: 5. The CDR3, as DNA: TGTGCCAGCAGCCAAGAAGAGGGACTAGCGGGACGCTACAATGAGCAGTTCTTC. This sequence encodes CASSQEEGLAGRYNEQFF.

This clonotype was counted between two and nine times. The gene calls are TRBV6-1 and TRBJ1-2; the match to TRBD1 covers 9 bases. After removal of 10 bases from V and 4 bases from J, the junction contained 4 bases not matched to a gene. This CDR3 is built from 12 residues. CDR1 and CDR2 from the germline V gene are MNHNS and SASEGT. The CDR3 spells CAIQGAIYGYTF. DNA for the CDR3: TGTGCCATACAGGGGGCAATCTATGGCTACACCTTC.

This clonotype has only a few counts. The chain has TRBV6-2 or TRBV6-3 and TRBJ2-7; D possibly corresponds to TRBD1 (5 bases). Trimming pared 6 bases from V and 3 bases from J, leaving 12 bases between. This CDR3 spans 13 amino acids. Germline V lookup: CDR1 MNHEY, CDR2 SVGEGT. CDR3 coding DNA: TGTGCCAGCAGCCGCAGGGCAGGCTACGAGCAGTACTTC. Amino acids: CASSRRAGYEQYF.

The rearrangement uses TRBV20-1 and TRBJ1-4, with a tentative D call TRBD1 (6 bases). The V gene lost 4 bases and the J gene lost 7 bases, with 13 bases spanning the gap. CDR1 and CDR2 (germline): DFQATT, SNEGSKA (reference sequence). The CDR3 has 13 amino acids. CDR3 sequence (DNA): TGCAGTGCTACCCCAGGGGTTGGTGAAAAACTGTTTTTT. It yields the protein CSATPGVGEKLFF.